These 22 T cell receptor beta chains share one sample of origin, sequenced in a study of blood T cells in healthy people across ages. A second PCR of roughly 7 to 11 cycles used a sample-barcoded 5' primer and a J-beta primer mix. MiXCR was run by TCRdb on the 5' RACE reads, yielding one entry per CDR3 protein. The table includes 1.5 million to 2 million distinct CDR3 sequences, roughly a third detected once. Sample: blood. These receptors all come from a woman in her thirties in good health.

The sample holds a few counts of this clonotype. The CDR3 spells CASSLGAGEIQREQFF. Here the CDR3 DNA reads TGTGCCAGCAGTTTAGGGGCGGGAGAGATACAACGTGAGCAGTTCTTC. The chain uses TRBV28 and TRBJ2-1; 7 bases agree with TRBD2. The CDR3 length is 16 residues. The ends lost 2 bases at V and 9 bases at J; junction bases unmatched: 13. Germline assignment: CDR1 MDHEN and CDR2 SYDVKM.

The J gene is TRBJ2-7, the V gene TRBV5-1, with D perhaps matching TRBD2 (6 bases). The CDR3 spans 15 residues. The germline V gene encodes CDR1 SGHRS and CDR2 YFSETQ. Trimming took 0 bases from V and 5 from J, leaving 15 bases between them. The CDR3 protein is CASSLVLVGGDEQYF. CDR3 bases: TGCGCCAGCAGCTTGGTTCTAGTGGGAGGAGACGAGCAGTACTTC.

The chain carries TRBV15 and TRBJ2-3; unclear D gene. The CDR3 spans 15 residues. CDR1 is LNHNV, CDR2 YYDKDF, per germline (reference sequence). V lost 0 bases to trimming and J lost 3 bases, with 10 bases between them. The CDR3 sequence: CATSRDPTTTDTQYF. CDR3 DNA: TGTGCCACCAGCAGAGATCCAACTACGACAGATACGCAGTATTTT.

The V and J genes are TRBV27 and TRBJ1-6, with no clear D. Deletions cut 3 bases from V and 3 bases from J, with 6 bases between. Germline CDR1 and CDR2: MNHEY and SMNVEV (reference sequence). There are 14 residues in the CDR3. CDR3 DNA sequence: TGTGCCAGCAGTTTGGACCTCTATAATTCACCCCTCCACTTT. Residues: CASSLDLYNSPLHF.

This clonotype has more than one count but fewer than ten. The V call is TRBV3-1, the J call TRBJ2-1, with TRBD2 matching 7 bases. The CDR3 consists of 15 residues. Germline V gene lookup returns CDR1 LGHDT and CDR2 YNNKEL (reference sequence). V gave up 1 base and J gave up 9 bases; unmatched junction bases: 9. In DNA, the CDR3 is TGTGCCAGCAGCCAAGTACCCGGGGGGATAGGTGAGCAGTTCTTC. This codes for CASSQVPGGIGEQFF.

This rearrangement joins TRBV6-1 to TRBJ2-2; 8 nucleotides line up with TRBD2. V was clipped by 4 bases and J by 6 bases; unmatched bases: 4. CDR3 length: 14 residues. The germline V gene has CDR1 MNHNS and CDR2 SASEGT. The CDR3 loop is CASSVPSGSGELFF. In nucleotides, the CDR3 is TGTGCCAGCAGTGTGCCTAGCGGGTCCGGGGAGCTGTTTTTT.

This chain uses TRBV29-1 with TRBJ2-2; no firm D call. The V end was cut by 4 bases, the J end by 4 bases, with 7 bases between. The CDR3 is made up of 12 amino acids. CDR1 and CDR2 from the germline V gene are SQVTM and ANQGSEA. The CDR3 sequence: CSVVQPTGELFF. The CDR3 nucleotides read TGCAGCGTTGTCCAGCCCACCGGGGAGCTGTTTTTT.

This clonotype was seen a few times. The chain links TRBV28 to TRBJ1-2; 10 bases are shared with TRBD1. The germline V gene has CDR1 MDHEN and CDR2 SYDVKM. J was trimmed by 2 bases and V by 3 bases; bases with no gene match: 3. This CDR3 comprises 15 residues. This CDR3 reads CASSFGDRGNYGYTF. The CDR3 DNA is TGTGCCAGCAGTTTTGGGGACAGGGGAAACTATGGCTACACCTTC.

A remark on this clonotype: A clone one base away is much larger, so this may be a read error. The chain employs TRBV20-1 and TRBJ2-7; 7 bases are a match to TRBD2. Germline V gives CDR1 DFQATT, CDR2 SNEGSKA (reference sequence). The CDR3 runs 14 residues. With V trimmed by 1 base and J by 7 bases, 10 bases remained unmatched. CDR3 in amino acids: CSARAGRVLDEQYF. The DNA of the CDR3 is TGCAGTGCTAGAGCGGGGAGGGTGTTGGATGAGCAGTACTTC.

The chain recombines TRBV12-3 or TRBV12-4 with TRBJ2-3, with D possibly TRBD1 on 6 matching bases. V was pared by 3 bases and J by 11 bases, with 18 bases between. This CDR3 spans 14 amino acids. The CDR3 region has the DNA TGTGCCAGCAGTTTTAGATCCAGGGGAGATGTGCAGTATTTT. Residues: CASSFRSRGDVQYF.

V usage is TRBV28 and J usage is TRBJ2-4, with 8 bases aligning to TRBD1. CDR1 and CDR2 from the germline V gene are MDHEN and SYDVKM. The CDR3 consists of 17 residues. Germline trimming cut 6 bases from V and 0 bases from J; bases unmatched to any gene: 10. The CDR3 nucleotides are TGTGCCAGCAGCGGAAGCGACAGGGGACTAGCCAAAAACATTCAGTACTTC. Protein sequence: CASSGSDRGLAKNIQYF.

V gene TRBV10-3 combines with J gene TRBJ2-1; D not resolved. This CDR3 region has 13 residues. V was cut by 10 bases and J by 10 bases, with 20 bases left in between. Germline V gene sequence: CDR1 ENHRY, CDR2 SYGVKD. As DNA, the CDR3 is TGTGCCACCCGGAAGCGAGGCCCCGGGGAGCAGTTCTTC. This codes for CATRKRGPGEQFF.

This rearrangement joins TRBV19 to TRBJ1-2, with TRBD1 identical over 7 bases. CDR3 length: 12 amino acids. The germline gives CDR1 LNHDA, CDR2 SQIVND (reference sequence). The ends lost 8 bases at V and 7 bases at J; junction bases unmatched: 7. This chain's CDR3 is CASGQAFFGYTF. The CDR3 nucleotides are TGTGCCAGTGGACAGGCTTTCTTTGGCTACACCTTC.

The chain links TRBV4-1 to TRBJ2-1; 14 bases are a match to TRBD2. The J segment lost 1 base and the V segment lost 4 bases, leaving 12 bases of the junction unmatched. From germline, CDR1 is MGHRA and CDR2 YSYEKL. The CDR3 is made up of 20 amino acids. CDR3 residues: CASSPLSRTSGRLSYNEQFF. The CDR3 bases are TGCGCCAGCAGCCCGCTCTCCAGGACTAGCGGGAGGTTGTCCTACAATGAGCAGTTCTTC.

This clonotype was seen ten or more times. The chain is built from TRBV20-1 and TRBJ2-7; 10 nucleotides line up with TRBD1. Germline-derived CDR1 and CDR2 are DFQATT and SNEGSKA (reference sequence). CDR3 length equals 14 residues. With 3 bases clipped from V and 6 bases from J, the junction kept 8 bases outside the gene matches. CDR3 amino acids: CSARDGQGVGEQYF. Written as DNA, the CDR3 is TGCAGTGCTAGGGACGGACAGGGGGTTGGCGAGCAGTACTTC.

Comment on this clonotype: A single base separates this from a much larger clone, so it may be a read error. The chain's CDR3 is CASGRTGTGGYEQYF. The DNA for the CDR3 is TGCGCCAGCGGCCGAACCGGGACAGGGGGTTACGAGCAGTACTTC. The chain is built from TRBV4-1 and TRBJ2-7, with TRBD1 matching over 11 bases. Losses at the gene ends were 8 bases for V and 4 bases for J; bases not matched to a gene: 10. CDR3 length: 15 amino acids. The V gene's germline CDR1 is MGHRA and CDR2 YSYEKL.

The table lists this clonotype with many counts. V and J are TRBV5-5 and TRBJ2-3; no definite D call. The germline V gene has CDR1 SGHKS and CDR2 YYEKEE (reference sequence). The CDR3 sequence is 15 residues long. V was shortened by 2 bases and J by 0 bases, with 10 bases between the two germline ends. The DNA for the CDR3 is TGTGCCAGCAGCTTATGGGAATCTAGCACAGATACGCAGTATTTT. Its translation: CASSLWESSTDTQYF.

This clonotype was detected a few times. The V and J genes are TRBV10-2 and TRBJ2-7; D call uncertain. V gave up 0 bases and J gave up 6 bases, with 18 bases separating them. Germline lookup yields CDR1 WSHSY and CDR2 SAAADI. The CDR3 has 16 residues. The CDR3 bases are TGCGCCAGCAGTGAGTCTGCCGGGTCCCGCGTATCCGAGCAGTACTTC. Residues: CASSESAGSRVSEQYF.

This sequence joins TRBV20-1 and TRBJ2-7; TRBD1 agrees at 9 bases. J lost 1 base, V lost 4 bases, and 8 bases had no gene match. From germline, CDR1 is DFQATT and CDR2 SNEGSKA (reference sequence). CDR3 length: 15 amino acids. CDR3 loop: CSAINRGLESYEQYF. For the CDR3, the DNA is TGCAGTGCTATTAACAGGGGGCTCGAATCCTACGAGCAGTACTTC.

The V and J genes are TRBV4-2 and TRBJ1-2; perhaps TRBD1 as D (6 bases). Germline assignment: CDR1 LGHNA and CDR2 YNFKEQ. Trimming pared 6 bases from V and 4 bases from J, leaving 24 bases between. This CDR3 has 17 residues. CDR3 coding DNA: TGTGCCAGCAGTCACGGATTAGACAGGCCGGCGACCTATGGCTACACCTTC. As protein: CASSHGLDRPATYGYTF.

V is TRBV30 and J is TRBJ1-1; weak D call: TRBD1 (5 bases). Trimming stripped 4 bases from V and 5 bases from J, with 11 bases between. Germline assignment: CDR1 GTSNPN and CDR2 SVGIG (reference sequence). The CDR3 has 12 residues. Here the CDR3 DNA reads TGTGCCTGGACGCAGGGAAGGACTGAAGCTTTCTTT. Amino acids: CAWTQGRTEAFF.

This clonotype was observed many times. J is TRBJ2-1 and V is TRBV5-1; a possible D gene is TRBD1 (5 bases). With 1 base removed from V and 0 bases from J, the gap between germline ends came to 14 bases. The CDR3 spans 17 residues. CDR1 SGHRS and CDR2 YFSETQ come from the germline V gene. The CDR3 DNA reads TGCGCCAGCAGCTTGTGGGTAGGACATATCTCCTACAATGAGCAGTTCTTC. This gives the protein CASSLWVGHISYNEQFF.